The clone carrying this T cell receptor beta chain was recorded many times. What it recognizes is unknown. CDR3 length: 13 residues. CDR1 MNHNS and CDR2 SASEGT come from the germline V gene. The V gene lost 6 bases and the J gene lost 7 bases, with 15 bases spanning the gap. Hyperthyroidism was newly diagnosed in patients aged 18 to 65 (duration under 2 months). Roughly 10 ml of fresh peripheral blood supplied the PBMCs. The CDR3 regions of TCR beta were amplified from RNA transcripts. In the first-round RT-PCR of the TCR CDR3, the HTBI primer set was used. One entry per CDR3 protein results from TCRdb running MiXCR on the multiplex PCR reads. The data hold around 440,000 distinct CDR3 sequences, with around 14% observed a single time. These data are taken from a study of T cells in Graves' hyperthyroidism and ophthalmopathy. Overall study: Peripheral blood was taken when the disease was first diagnosed, before any treatment began.

General study results and limits: Also found in blood were most expanded thyroid clonotypes above 0.001.

This chain connects TRBV6-1 to TRBJ2-5; D is unresolved. This TCR came from a woman younger than 35 with Graves' hyperthyroidism. The sequencing sample was made of blood. The CDR3 reads CASRRDQKTTQYF. The CDR3 DNA is TGTGCCAGCAGGCGAGATCAAAAGACGACCCAGTACTTC.